The sequence of this TCR beta chain was determined in a study of cytomegalovirus exposure and HLA in healthy donors. This clone was detected only a few times. The CDR3 consists of 14 residues. Germline V CDR1 and CDR2: MNHEY, SVGAGI. Trimming cost V 2 bases and J 7 bases, with 14 bases left between them. The PCR ran on 60 Vbeta and 13 Jbeta primers. TCRdb keeps only in-frame clones here, not all; method: immunoSEQ multiplex PCR. The sample yields some 120,000 clones, around 80% seen once. The receptor comes from a woman between 25 and 40 years old in good health and CMV-seronegative. Sequencing was done on a sample of PBMCs. The chain couples TRBV6-5 to TRBJ1-1, with D perhaps matching TRBD1 (5 bases). The CDR3 DNA follows: TGTGCCAGCAGTTACGATGGACGGGGGATTGAAGCTTTCTTT. Amino acids: CASSYDGRGIEAFF.